This T cell receptor beta chain came from a study of blood T cells in healthy people across ages. V was shortened by 0 bases and J by 7 bases, with 12 bases between the two germline ends. The CDR3 runs to 14 residues. CDR1 is SEHNR, CDR2 FQNEAQ, per germline (reference sequence). A second PCR of roughly 7 to 11 cycles used a sample-barcoded 5' primer and a J-beta primer mix. TCRdb processed the 5' RACE reads anew with MiXCR; each CDR3 protein has one entry. The table has 750,000 to 850,000 distinct CDR3 sequences, around 25% seen once; the top ten hold approximately 3.7%. These data were likewise used in another study, on T cells of mothers and their children.

This chain joins TRBV7-9 and TRBJ1-1; perhaps TRBD1 as D (5 bases). This receptor was identified in a boy aged 5 to 17 in good health. Sequencing was performed on blood. This CDR3 is CASSLATGVGEAFF. The CDR3 coding sequence is TGTGCCAGCAGCTTAGCGACGGGGGTTGGTGAAGCTTTCTTT. The variable domain in full, completed from reference TRBV7-9 and TRBJ1-1, reads DTGVSQNPRHKITKRGQNVTFRCDPISEHNRLYWYRQTLGQGPEFLTYFQNEAQLEKSRLLSDRFSAERPKGSFSTLEIQRTEQGDSAMYLCASSLATGVGEAFFGQGTRLTVV.